This T cell receptor beta chain originates from a study of shared clonotypes between healthy human individuals. Findings of the study overall: Several donors shared about 4.5% of their naive CD4 clonotypes. Among the subsets, naive ones generally showed larger estimated richness than memory ones. In contrast to clonotypes shared by all four donors, non-shared clonotypes had lower generation probabilities.

The CDR3 extends over 14 amino acids. CDR1 and CDR2 from the germline V gene are MNHNS and SASEGT. Trimming cost V 2 bases and J 8 bases, with 13 bases left between them. In the authors' workflow: Sequence data from immunoSEQ were junction-only and lacked quality scores; consequently, filtering differed. Assay used: immunoSEQ multiplex PCR; TCRdb lists only in-frame clones, some missing. The V and J calls and clone size were taken over from that table, and D and trimming were inferred from the DNA. Found here are some 1.1 million clones, 77% of them singletons; the top ten hold about 0.89%. As for this clone: Its target is unknown.

V is TRBV6-1 and J is TRBJ2-1, with D unclear. The sequence was collected from a man aged 18 to 29 in good health. Some clones in this sample may be carry-over from other donors' samples. Sequenced sample: memory CD4+ T cells from PBMCs. The subset here: CD45RA-negative fraction. The chain's CDR3 is CASSERFGSDEQFF. The DNA of the CDR3 is TGTGCCAGCAGTGAAAGGTTCGGCAGCGATGAGCAGTTCTTC.